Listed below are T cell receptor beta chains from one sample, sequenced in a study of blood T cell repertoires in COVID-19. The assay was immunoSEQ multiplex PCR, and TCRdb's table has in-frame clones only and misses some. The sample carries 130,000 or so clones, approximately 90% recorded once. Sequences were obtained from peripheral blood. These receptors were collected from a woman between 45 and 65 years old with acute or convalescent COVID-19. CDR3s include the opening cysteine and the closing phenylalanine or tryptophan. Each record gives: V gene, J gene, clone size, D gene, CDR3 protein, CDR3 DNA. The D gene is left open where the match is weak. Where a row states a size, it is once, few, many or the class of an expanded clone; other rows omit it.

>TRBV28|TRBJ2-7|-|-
CASNPPGTARAEQYF
TGTGCCAGCAACCCCCCAGGGACTGCCCGAGCCGAGCAGTACTTC
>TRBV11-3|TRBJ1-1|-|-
CASSLGAQGRKAFF
TGTGCCAGCAGCTTAGGGGCCCAGGGAAGGAAAGCTTTCTTT
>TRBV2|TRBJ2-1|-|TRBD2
CASSGLAGGSSYNEQFF
TGTGCCAGCTCGGGACTAGCGGGGGGTAGCTCCTACAATGAGCAGTTCTTC
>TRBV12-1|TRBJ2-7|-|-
CANFRRTEPFYEQYF
TGTGCCAACTTCAGGCGGACAGAGCCTTTTTACGAGCAGTACTTC
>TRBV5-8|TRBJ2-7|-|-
CASSLARIYEQYF
TGTGCCAGCAGCTTGGCCAGGATCTACGAGCAGTACTTC
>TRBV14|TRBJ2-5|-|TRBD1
CASSRQGVETQYF
TGTGCCAGCAGCCGACAGGGAGTGGAGACCCAGTACTTC
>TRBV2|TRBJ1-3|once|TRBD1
CASSELGTGADTIYF
TGTGCCAGCAGTGAATTGGGGACAGGGGCGGACACCATATATTTT
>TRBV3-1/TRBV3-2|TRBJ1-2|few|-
CASSQGPGGYTF
TGTGCCAGCAGCCAAGGGCCAGGCGGCTACACCTTC
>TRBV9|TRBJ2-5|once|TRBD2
CASSTGTSGWETQYF
TGTGCCAGCAGTACCGGGACTAGCGGCTGGGAGACCCAGTACTTC
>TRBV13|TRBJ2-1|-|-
CASSPRQAGNEQFF
TGTGCCAGCAGCCCTCGACAGGCCGGCAATGAGCAGTTCTTC
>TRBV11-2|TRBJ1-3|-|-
CASSLTGNTIYF
TGTGCCAGCAGCCTCACAGGAAACACCATATATTTT
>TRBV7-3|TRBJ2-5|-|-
CASSTKGWRRGETQYF
TGTGCCAGCAGCACAAAGGGGTGGCGACGTGGAGAGACCCAGTACTTC
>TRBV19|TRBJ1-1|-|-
CASTKQGPNTEAFF
TGTGCCAGTACCAAACAGGGCCCGAACACTGAAGCTTTCTTT
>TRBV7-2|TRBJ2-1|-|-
CASNIYPIYNEQFF
TGTGCCAGCAACATTTACCCCATTTACAATGAGCAGTTCTTC
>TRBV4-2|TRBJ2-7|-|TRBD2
CASSQDLLADYEQYF
TGTGCCAGCAGCCAAGATCTACTAGCGGACTACGAGCAGTACTTC
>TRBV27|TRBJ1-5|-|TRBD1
CASSLLGQGSTTQHF
TGTGCCAGCAGTTTATTGGGACAGGGGTCCACGACCCAGCATTTT
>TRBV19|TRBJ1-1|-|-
CASSSTYRVRLNTEAFF
TGTGCCAGTAGTTCAACATACAGGGTTCGCTTGAACACTGAAGCTTTCTTT
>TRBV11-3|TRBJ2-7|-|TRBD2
CASSLVVSGGVSYEQYF
TGTGCCAGCAGCTTAGTAGTTAGCGGGGGAGTCTCCTACGAGCAGTACTTC
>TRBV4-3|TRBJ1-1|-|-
CASSQDRQVTEAFF
TGCGCCAGCAGCCAAGACCGACAGGTCACTGAAGCTTTCTTT
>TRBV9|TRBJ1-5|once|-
CASSVGQPGQPQHF
TGTGCCAGCAGCGTAGGACAGCCCGGTCAGCCCCAGCATTTT
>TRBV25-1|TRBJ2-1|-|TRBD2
CASSYGLAYNEQFF
TGTGCCAGCAGTTACGGACTAGCCTACAATGAGCAGTTCTTC
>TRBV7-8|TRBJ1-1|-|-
CASREGTHTEAFF
TGTGCCAGCAGGGAGGGCACTCACACTGAAGCTTTCTTT
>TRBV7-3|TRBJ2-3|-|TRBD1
CASSLWAGGPDTQYF
TGTGCCAGCAGCTTATGGGCAGGGGGACCAGATACGCAGTATTTT
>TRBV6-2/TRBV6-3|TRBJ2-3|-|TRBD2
CASSYDNGRSTDTQYF
TGTGCCAGCAGTTACGATAACGGGAGGAGCACAGATACGCAGTATTTT
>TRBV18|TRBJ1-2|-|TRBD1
CASSPASFQGAYGYTF
TGTGCCAGCTCACCCGCATCATTCCAGGGGGCCTATGGCTACACCTTC
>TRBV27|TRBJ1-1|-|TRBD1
CASTVDRGHTEAFF
TGTGCCAGCACCGTGGACAGGGGGCACACTGAAGCTTTCTTT
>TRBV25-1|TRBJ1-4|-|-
CASSESGRSGEKLFF
TGTGCCAGCAGTGAATCGGGGAGATCAGGTGAAAAACTGTTTTTT
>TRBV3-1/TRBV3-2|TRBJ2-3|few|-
CASSQEGPDTQYF
TGTGCCAGCAGCCAAGAGGGGCCAGATACGCAGTATTTT
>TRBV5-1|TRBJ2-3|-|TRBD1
CASSWDRGTDTQYF
TGCGCCAGCAGCTGGGACAGGGGAACAGATACGCAGTATTTT
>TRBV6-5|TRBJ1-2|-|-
CASSSRIDSNYGYTF
TGTGCCAGCAGTTCCCGTATCGACAGCAACTATGGCTACACCTTC
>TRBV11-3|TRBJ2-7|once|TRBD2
CASSFIAGQEQYF
TGTGCCAGCAGCTTTATAGCGGGGCAGGAGCAGTACTTC
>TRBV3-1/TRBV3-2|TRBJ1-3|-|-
CASSPSGGNTIYF
TGTGCCAGCAGCCCTTCGGGTGGAAACACCATATATTTT
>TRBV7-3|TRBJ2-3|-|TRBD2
CASSLSSGGITDTQYF
TGTGCCAGCAGCTTGAGTAGCGGGGGGATCACAGATACGCAGTATTTT
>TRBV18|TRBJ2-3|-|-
CASSPAVVDTQYF
TGTGCCAGCTCACCAGCGGTCGTGGATACGCAGTATTTT
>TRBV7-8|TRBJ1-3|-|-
CASSLDQAHSGNTIYF
TGTGCCAGCAGCTTAGATCAGGCCCACTCTGGAAACACCATATATTTT
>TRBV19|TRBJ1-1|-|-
CASRGRGDLNTEAFF
TGTGCCAGTAGAGGTCGGGGGGACCTCAACACTGAAGCTTTCTTT
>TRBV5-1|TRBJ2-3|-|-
CASSLVPSSDTQYF
TGCGCCAGCAGCTTGGTTCCTAGTTCAGATACGCAGTATTTT
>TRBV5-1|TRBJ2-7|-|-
CASSFFGDYEQYF
TGCGCCAGCAGCTTTTTCGGGGACTACGAGCAGTACTTC
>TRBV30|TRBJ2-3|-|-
CAWRSSFDTQYF
TGTGCCTGGAGGTCCAGTTTTGATACGCAGTATTTT
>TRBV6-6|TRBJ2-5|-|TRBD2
CASSLQPGLAGEGETQYF
TGTGCCAGCAGTCTACAACCGGGACTAGCGGGAGAGGGAGAGACCCAGTACTTC
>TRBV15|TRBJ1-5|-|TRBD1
CATSRARTGFSNQPQHF
TGTGCCACCAGCAGAGCTCGGACAGGGTTTAGCAATCAGCCCCAGCATTTT
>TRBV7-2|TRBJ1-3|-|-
CASSLVGLQLAGNTIYF
TGTGCCAGCAGCTTAGTCGGACTGCAACTGGCGGGAAACACCATATATTTT